One sample yielded the 3 T cell receptor beta chains listed below, sequenced in a study of vaccination and CD4 T cells after COVID-19. Treatment given: approximately 10-day PBMC culture with coronavirus spike peptide pools or control peptides (ViraFEST assay). No antigen is known for these receptors. Sequenced with the Oncomine TCR Beta short-read assay was DNA taken from cultured CD4+ T cells. A single record per CDR3 protein comes from TCRdb applying MiXCR to the PCR reads. The sample has more than 9,500 distinct CDR3 sequences; 76% are singletons. Source material: CD4+ T cells from blood, cultured in vitro. The receptors stem from a human donor who had recovered from COVID-19.

J is TRBJ2-5 and V is TRBV2; 8 bases are a match to TRBD1. Germline values: CDR1 SNHLY, CDR2 FYNNEI. The ends lost 4 bases at V and 7 bases at J; junction bases unmatched: 8. There are 14 residues in the CDR3. The CDR3 region is CASSGQGAHGTQYF. CDR3 in DNA: TGTGCCAGCAGTGGGCAGGGGGCCCACGGGACCCAGTACTTC. The entire variable domain, with the rest obtained from reference TRBV2 and TRBJ2-5, is as follows: EPEVTQTPSHQVTQMGQEVILRCVPISNHLYFYWYRQILGQKVEFLVSFYNNEISEKSEIFDDQFSVERPDGSNFTLKIRSTKLEDSAMYFCASSGQGAHGTQYFGPGTRLLVL.

V and J are TRBV2 and TRBJ1-3; D ambiguous. The germline V gene encodes CDR1 SNHLY and CDR2 FYNNEI. The CDR3 runs to 14 residues. Trimming shortened V by 4 bases and J by 4 bases, and 11 bases separated the two germline ends. Here the CDR3 reads CASSGSQWGNTIYF. The CDR3 coding sequence is TGTGCCAGCAGTGGTTCCCAATGGGGAAACACCATATATTTT.

The V call is TRBV28, the J call TRBJ2-2; a possible D gene is TRBD2 (6 bases). The CDR3 is 15 residues long. Trimming removed 5 bases at V and 0 bases at J, with 10 bases between. Germline V gene data show CDR1 as MDHEN and CDR2 as SYDVKM. CDR3 sequence (DNA): TGTGCCAGCAGTCCCGGGGACTCGAACACCGGGGAGCTGTTTTTT. This translates into CASSPGDSNTGELFF.